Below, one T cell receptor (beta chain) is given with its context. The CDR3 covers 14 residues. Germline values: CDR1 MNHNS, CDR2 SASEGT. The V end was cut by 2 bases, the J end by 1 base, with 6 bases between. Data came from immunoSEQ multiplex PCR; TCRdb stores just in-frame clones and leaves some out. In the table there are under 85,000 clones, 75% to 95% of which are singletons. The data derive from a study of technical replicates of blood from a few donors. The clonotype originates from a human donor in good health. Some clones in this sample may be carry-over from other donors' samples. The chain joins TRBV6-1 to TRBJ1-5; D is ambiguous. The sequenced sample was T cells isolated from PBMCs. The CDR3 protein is CASSESGSNQPQHF. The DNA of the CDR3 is TGTGCCAGCAGTGAATCCGGGAGCAATCAGCCCCAGCATTTT.